The 24 T cell receptor beta chains reported below all come from one sample, sequenced in a study of identical twins. TCRdb re-analysed the 5' RACE reads in MiXCR, keeping a single row per CDR3 protein. The sample consists of about 240,000 distinct CDR3 sequences, about 10% of them appearing once. Sequenced sample: memory T cells sorted from blood. The receptor source for this set is a man in his forties or fifties in good health.

This rearrangement joins TRBV11-2 to TRBJ2-1; 7 nucleotides match TRBD1. The CDR3 loop spans 14 amino acids. The V gene end was trimmed by 7 bases and the J gene end by 8 bases; junction bases not matched to a gene: 11. Looked up from germline, CDR1 is SGHAT and CDR2 is FQNNGV. CDR3 sequence: CASKNRGFSDEQFF. CDR3 in DNA: TGTGCCAGCAAAAACAGGGGATTTAGCGATGAGCAGTTCTTC.

This clonotype was counted between two and nine times. This chain uses TRBV28 with TRBJ1-2, with TRBD1 matching 8 bases. Germline CDR1 reads MDHEN; CDR2 reads SYDVKM. With 6 bases clipped from V and 5 bases from J, the junction kept 8 bases outside the gene matches. The CDR3 covers 14 residues. As DNA, the CDR3 is TGTGCCAGCAGCAGAACAGGGGGTTGGTATGGCTACACCTTC. It yields the protein CASSRTGGWYGYTF.

This clonotype was seen many times. This sequence joins TRBV5-1 and TRBJ2-7; TRBD1 agrees at 7 bases. V was pared by 5 bases and J by 0 bases, with 5 bases of the junction left unmatched. Germline loops: CDR1 SGHRS, CDR2 YFSETQ. CDR3 size: 14 residues. CDR3 amino acids: CASSPGDSSYEQYF. The CDR3 DNA reads TGCGCCAGCAGTCCAGGGGACAGCTCCTACGAGCAGTACTTC.

This clonotype came up a few times. The CDR3 region has the DNA TGTGCCAGCAGTTCGGGTAGCTTAGAGACCCAGTACTTC. Translating gives CASSSGSLETQYF. The rearrangement uses TRBV28 and TRBJ2-5; no definite D call. CDR3 length equals 13 residues. V was shortened by 4 bases and J by 4 bases, with 10 bases between the two germline ends. Germline V gene sequence: CDR1 MDHEN, CDR2 SYDVKM.

The J gene is TRBJ2-1, the V gene TRBV20-1; the match to TRBD2 covers 9 bases. Trimming removed 3 bases from V and 8 bases from J; junction bases left unmatched: 8. The CDR3 extends over 14 amino acids. CDR1 is DFQATT, CDR2 SNEGSKA, per germline (reference sequence). CDR3 nucleotide sequence: TGCAGTGCTAGCTGGCTAGCGGGGAGACATGAGCAGTTCTTC. Protein: CSASWLAGRHEQFF.

This clonotype was counted a few times. The chain employs TRBV4-2 and TRBJ2-5; 7 nucleotides agree with TRBD1. Trimming removed 4 bases from V and 5 bases from J; junction bases left unmatched: 10. Germline-derived CDR1 and CDR2 are LGHNA and YNFKEQ. This CDR3 has 15 amino acids. In DNA form, the CDR3 reads TGTGCCAGCAGCCGATCGGGACACAGGGGTGAGACCCAGTACTTC. As protein: CASSRSGHRGETQYF.

This clonotype was seen repeatedly, ten times or more. The chain carries TRBV28 and TRBJ2-4; D is perhaps TRBD2 (5 bases). V was clipped by 2 bases and J by 5 bases, with 16 bases between them. Germline loops: CDR1 MDHEN, CDR2 SYDVKM. The CDR3 is 16 amino acids. The CDR3 reads CASSLAGLGEENIQYF. The CDR3 coding sequence is TGTGCCAGCAGTTTAGCCGGACTGGGAGAGGAAAACATTCAGTACTTC.

At least ten counts were recorded for this clonotype. V gene TRBV29-1 combines with J gene TRBJ2-7; 9 bases are a match to TRBD1. J was trimmed by 4 bases and V by 4 bases; bases with no gene match: 2. The CDR3 has 12 residues. Germline values: CDR1 SQVTM, CDR2 ANQGSEA. For the CDR3, the DNA is TGCAGCGTTGGGGACAGGGCGTACGAGCAGTACTTC. It codes for CSVGDRAYEQYF.

There are a few counts of this clonotype. The rearrangement links TRBV11-2 to TRBJ2-7; unclear D gene. The length of the CDR3 is 13 residues. Germline CDR1 SGHAT, CDR2 FQNNGV. V shed 4 bases and J shed 3 bases, with 10 bases lying between them. The CDR3 region is CASSSFRSYEQYF. In DNA form, the CDR3 reads TGTGCCAGCAGCTCCTTTCGGAGCTACGAGCAGTACTTC.

The rearrangement joins TRBV7-2 to TRBJ1-5, with unresolved D. V gave up 2 bases and J gave up 4 bases, with 6 bases separating them. CDR3 length: 13 amino acids. Germline-derived CDR1 and CDR2 are SGHTA and FQGNSA. The CDR3 sequence: CASSLMANQPQHF. CDR3 bases: TGTGCCAGCAGCTTAATGGCGAATCAGCCCCAGCATTTT.

At least ten counts were recorded for this clonotype. The chain recombines TRBV6-5 with TRBJ2-1; 12 nucleotides agree with TRBD2. Germline V CDR1 and CDR2: MNHEY, SVGAGI. The CDR3 extends over 15 amino acids. J gave up 6 bases and V 2 bases, and 2 bases lay outside the gene matches. The CDR3 DNA is TGTGCCAGCAGTTACGGACTAGCGGGGTTCAATGAGCAGTTCTTC. Translated: CASSYGLAGFNEQFF.

This clonotype was observed many times. The chain has TRBV12-3 or TRBV12-4 and TRBJ2-5; the match to TRBD2 covers 10 bases. This CDR3 region has 15 residues. V lost 6 bases to trimming and J lost 2 bases; unmatched junction nucleotides: 6. The CDR3 region has the DNA TGTGCCAGCAGCCCGGGACTAGCGAATCAAGAGACCCAGTACTTC. This encodes CASSPGLANQETQYF.

The table lists this clonotype with many counts. The rearrangement links TRBV6-1 to TRBJ2-4, with unresolved D. The CDR3 spans 14 residues. Per germline, CDR1 MNHNS and CDR2 SASEGT. V was pared by 6 bases and J by 0 bases, with 9 bases between. Here the CDR3 reads CASRDTVAKNIQYF. The CDR3 DNA is TGTGCCAGCAGGGATACAGTAGCCAAAAACATTCAGTACTTC.

Ten or more counts support this clonotype. The gene calls are TRBV28 and TRBJ1-5; no definite D call. The CDR3 contains 11 residues. V dropped 6 bases and J dropped 15 bases, with 15 bases sitting between them. Germline V CDR1 and CDR2: MDHEN, SYDVKM. In nucleotides, the CDR3 is TGTGCCAGCAGACCTGGACCACACTCGCATTTT. This encodes CASRPGPHSHF.

Comments on this clonotype: A read error may explain this, as a much larger clone is one base away. The chain combines TRBV5-1 with TRBJ2-1; 11 bases are a match to TRBD2. Germline-derived CDR1 and CDR2 are SGHRS and YFSETQ. V was clipped by 3 bases and J by 9 bases; unmatched bases: 5. The CDR3 has 14 residues. DNA for the CDR3: TGCGCCAGCAGCTGGCGTAGCGGGGGGGCTGAGCAGTTCTTC. Translation gives CASSWRSGGAEQFF.

This clonotype was counted at least ten times. The V gene is TRBV20-1, the J gene TRBJ1-2, with 12 bases identical to TRBD1. The trim removed 3 bases at V and 4 bases at J, leaving 6 bases unmatched. This CDR3 comprises 15 residues. Germline assignment: CDR1 DFQATT and CDR2 SNEGSKA (reference sequence). CDR3 region: CSASGGQGALYGYTF. CDR3 in DNA: TGCAGTGCTAGTGGGGGACAGGGGGCTCTCTATGGCTACACCTTC.

CDR3 in amino acids: CASSDRTGRDYGYTF. The CDR3 DNA follows: TGTGCCAGCAGCGATCGGACAGGGAGGGACTATGGCTACACCTTC. This chain connects TRBV7-2 to TRBJ1-2; 8 bases fit TRBD1. This CDR3 has 15 residues. Trimming took 5 bases from V and 3 from J; bases not matched to a gene: 8. CDR1 and CDR2 from the germline V gene are SGHTA and FQGNSA.

The chain employs TRBV5-5 and TRBJ2-7, with 8 positions matching TRBD2. This CDR3 region has 15 residues. V lost 0 bases, J lost 0 bases, and 2 bases stayed unmatched. CDR1 is SGHKS and CDR2 is YYEKEE in the germline V gene (reference sequence). CDR3 nucleotide sequence: TGTGCCAGCAGCTTGGGTCTAGCGGGCTCCTACGAGCAGTACTTC. Amino acids: CASSLGLAGSYEQYF. Based on the CDR3 plus reference TRBV5-5 and TRBJ2-7, the full variable domain is DAGVTQSPTHLIKTRGQQVTLRCSPISGHKSVSWYQQVLGQGPQFIFQYYEKEERGRGNFPDRFSARQFPNYSSELNVNALLLGDSALYLCASSLGLAGSYEQYFGPGTRLTVT.

The chain joins TRBV7-2 to TRBJ1-6, with D unresolved. The CDR3 is 15 amino acids. Germline V gene data show CDR1 as SGHTA and CDR2 as FQGNSA. With 1 base removed from V and 10 bases from J, the gap between germline ends came to 14 bases. Written as DNA, the CDR3 is TGTGCCAGCAGCTTAGGGGAGGGTTCTGGCTCACCCCTCCACTTT. Translated, it gives CASSLGEGSGSPLHF.

J is TRBJ1-1 and V is TRBV29-1; 11 nucleotides match TRBD1. J gave up 8 bases and V 4 bases, and 6 bases lay outside the gene matches. This CDR3 is 13 amino acids long. Per the germline V gene, CDR1 is SQVTM and CDR2 is ANQGSEA. The CDR3 bases are TGCAGCGTTGGGGACAGGGGGGGTGGCGAAGCTTTCTTT. Translation: CSVGDRGGGEAFF.

The CDR3 region is CASSRDPGGYNEQFF. CDR3 sequence (DNA): TGTGCCAGCAGCCGGGACCCTGGGGGTTACAATGAGCAGTTCTTC. The chain combines TRBV11-2 with TRBJ2-1; the D call may be TRBD1 or TRBD2 (5 bases each). With 5 bases removed from V and 4 bases from J, the gap between germline ends came to 15 bases. Germline CDR1 SGHAT, CDR2 FQNNGV. The CDR3 sequence is 15 residues long.

The sample holds many counts of this clonotype. This chain's CDR3 is CASSTGRQPQHF. CDR3 sequence (DNA): TGTGCCAGTTCGACAGGGAGACAGCCCCAGCATTTT. The chain has TRBV7-9 and TRBJ1-5; 7 nucleotides agree with TRBD1. The germline CDR1 and CDR2 sequences are SEHNR and FQNEAQ (reference sequence). This CDR3 has 12 amino acids. J was trimmed by 7 bases and V by 9 bases; bases with no gene match: 6.

The chain employs TRBV30 and TRBJ2-3; maybe TRBD2 (7 bases). The CDR3 contains 14 residues. Trimming took off 2 bases at V and 3 bases at J, with 12 bases between the two ends. Per the germline V gene, CDR1 is GTSNPN and CDR2 is SVGIG (reference sequence). CDR3 protein: CAWSQGGGTDTQYF. CDR3 in DNA: TGTGCCTGGAGTCAAGGGGGAGGGACAGATACGCAGTATTTT. The variable domain in full, with the rest retrieved from reference TRBV30 and TRBJ2-3, is SQTIHQWPATLVQPVGSPLSLECTVEGTSNPNLYWYRQAAGRGLQLLFYSVGIGQISSEVPQNLSASRPQDRQFILSSKKLLLSDSGFYLCAWSQGGGTDTQYFGPGTRLTVL.

In its sample, this clonotype was seen many times. The J gene is TRBJ2-3, the V gene TRBV9; D possibly corresponds to TRBD1 (5 bases). The germline V and J ends were trimmed by 2 bases and 5 bases, with 12 bases remaining between them. This CDR3 has 14 residues. Germline V gives CDR1 SGDLS, CDR2 YYNGEE. The CDR3 is CASSVQGKEDTQYF. CDR3 nucleotide sequence: TGTGCCAGCAGCGTCCAGGGTAAGGAAGATACGCAGTATTTT.